This TCR beta chain stems from a study of T-cell memory formation after mild COVID-19. Findings of the study overall: A second wave expanding day 15 to 37 was CD4+-biased; contracting clones were balanced. CD4+ contracting clones lay mainly in CM and EM, CD8+ ones in EMRA.

Notes on this clonotype: Its antigen is not known.

TCRdb redid the calling of the 5' RACE reads with MiXCR, one entry per CDR3 protein. Among approximately 340,000 distinct CDR3 sequences listed, 15% to 20% were seen once. V shed 4 bases, J shed 5 bases, and the junction held 10 bases outside the gene matches. CDR3 length: 16 residues. Germline CDR1 and CDR2: SGHRS and YFSETQ. The sequencing sample was made of PBMCs or a T cell subset sorted from them (not recorded which). The receptor's source is a man aged 18 to 29 who had mild COVID-19 (a few samples of this study predate the infection). Cell type and time point are not known. The V gene is TRBV5-1, the J gene TRBJ2-5; the match to TRBD2 covers 11 bases. CDR3 in DNA: TGCGCCAGCAGCCTGTCGGCTAGCGGGGGGATGGAGACCCAGTACTTC. Translated, it gives CASSLSASGGMETQYF.